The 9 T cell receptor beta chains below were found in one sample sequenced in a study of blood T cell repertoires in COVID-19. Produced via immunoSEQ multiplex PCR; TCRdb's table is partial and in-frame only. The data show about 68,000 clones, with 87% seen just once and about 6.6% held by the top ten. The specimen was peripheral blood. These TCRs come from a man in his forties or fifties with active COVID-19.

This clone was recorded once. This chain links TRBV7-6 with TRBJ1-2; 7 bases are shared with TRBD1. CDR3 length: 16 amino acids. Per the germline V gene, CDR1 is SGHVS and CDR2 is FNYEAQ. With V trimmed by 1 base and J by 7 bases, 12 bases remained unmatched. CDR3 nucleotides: TGTGCCAGCAGCTTAGGGAACAGGGGCGCCCGGAGTGGCTACACCTTC. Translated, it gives CASSLGNRGARSGYTF.

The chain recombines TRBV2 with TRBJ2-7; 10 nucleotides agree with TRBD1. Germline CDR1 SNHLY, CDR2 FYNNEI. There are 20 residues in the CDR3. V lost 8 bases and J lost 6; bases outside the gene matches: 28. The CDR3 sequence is CASFYRDRGIRGDSLGEQYF. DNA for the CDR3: TGTGCCAGCTTTTACCGGGACAGGGGAATACGGGGCGATTCCTTGGGCGAGCAGTACTTC.

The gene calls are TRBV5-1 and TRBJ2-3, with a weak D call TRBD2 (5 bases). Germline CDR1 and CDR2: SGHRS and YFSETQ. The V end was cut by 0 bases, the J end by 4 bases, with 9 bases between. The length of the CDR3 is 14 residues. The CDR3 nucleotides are TGCGCCAGCAGCTTGGGGACTTCCGCAGATACGCAGTATTTT. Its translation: CASSLGTSADTQYF.

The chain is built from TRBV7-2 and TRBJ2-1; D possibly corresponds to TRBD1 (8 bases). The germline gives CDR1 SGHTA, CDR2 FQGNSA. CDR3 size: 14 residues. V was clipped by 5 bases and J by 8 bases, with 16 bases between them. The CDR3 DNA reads TGTGCCAGCAGCCCACAGGGGGGGTTCGATGAGCAGTTCTTC. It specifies CASSPQGGFDEQFF.

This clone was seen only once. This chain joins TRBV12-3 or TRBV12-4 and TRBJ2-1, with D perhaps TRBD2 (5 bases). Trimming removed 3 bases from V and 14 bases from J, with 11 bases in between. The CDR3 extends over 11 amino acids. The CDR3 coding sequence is TGTGCCAGCAGTTTCGGACTTACTGAGTTCTTC. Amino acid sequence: CASSFGLTEFF.

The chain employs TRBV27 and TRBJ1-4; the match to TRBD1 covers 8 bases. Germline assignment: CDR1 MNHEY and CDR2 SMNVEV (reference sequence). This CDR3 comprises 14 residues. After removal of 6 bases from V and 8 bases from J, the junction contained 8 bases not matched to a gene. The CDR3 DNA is TGTGCCAGCAGCAGCCTCGACAGGGGCGAAAAACTGTTTTTT. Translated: CASSSLDRGEKLFF.

The CDR3 here is CAWSDDSSQHF. The DNA of the CDR3 is TGTGCCTGGAGTGACGACAGTTCCCAGCATTTT. This chain links TRBV30 with TRBJ1-5; D is possibly TRBD1 (5 bases). Germline CDR1 is GTSNPN and CDR2 is SVGIG (reference sequence). CDR3 size: 11 residues. Trimming left V 1 base short and J 11 bases short, with 9 bases between.

The CDR3 sequence is CATSRDQSWSLSDRSFRQPQHF. In DNA form, the CDR3 reads TGTGCCACCAGCAGAGATCAAAGTTGGAGTCTGTCGGACAGGTCTTTTAGGCAGCCCCAGCATTTT. The chain links TRBV15 to TRBJ1-5; 7 positions agree with TRBD1. Looked up from germline, CDR1 is LNHNV and CDR2 is YYDKDF (reference sequence). Trimming took 0 bases from V and 7 from J; bases not matched to a gene: 27. There are 22 residues in the CDR3.

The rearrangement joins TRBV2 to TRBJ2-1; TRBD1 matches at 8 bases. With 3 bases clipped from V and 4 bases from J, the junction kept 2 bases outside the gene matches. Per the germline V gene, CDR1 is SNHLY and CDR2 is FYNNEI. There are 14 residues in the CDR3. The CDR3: CASSEQGAYNEQFF. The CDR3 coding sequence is TGTGCCAGCAGTGAGCAGGGGGCGTACAATGAGCAGTTCTTC.